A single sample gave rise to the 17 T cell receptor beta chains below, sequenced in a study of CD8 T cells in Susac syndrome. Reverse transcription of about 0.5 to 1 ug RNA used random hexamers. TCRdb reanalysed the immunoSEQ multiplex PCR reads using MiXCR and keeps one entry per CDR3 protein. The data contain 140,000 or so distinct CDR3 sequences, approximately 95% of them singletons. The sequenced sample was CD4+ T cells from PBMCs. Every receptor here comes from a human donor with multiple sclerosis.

Written as DNA, the CDR3 is TGTGCCAGCAGCCAATTTCTCGCGGAGACCCAGTACTTC. It codes for CASSQFLAETQYF. V and J are TRBV4-2 and TRBJ2-5; D gene ambiguous. CDR1 is LGHNA, CDR2 YNFKEQ, per germline. The V end was cut by 2 bases, the J end by 5 bases, with 9 bases between. The CDR3 is 13 residues long.

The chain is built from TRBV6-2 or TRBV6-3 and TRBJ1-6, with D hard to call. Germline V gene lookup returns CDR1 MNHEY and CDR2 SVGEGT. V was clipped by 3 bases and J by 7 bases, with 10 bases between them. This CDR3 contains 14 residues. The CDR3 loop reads CASSYWTENSPLHF. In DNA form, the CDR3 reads TGTGCCAGCAGTTATTGGACGGAGAATTCACCCCTCCACTTT.

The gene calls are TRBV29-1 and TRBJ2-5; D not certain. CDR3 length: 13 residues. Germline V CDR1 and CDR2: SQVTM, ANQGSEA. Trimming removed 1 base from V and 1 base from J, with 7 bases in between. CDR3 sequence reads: CSVEGLTQETQYF. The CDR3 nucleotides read TGCAGCGTTGAAGGTTTAACCCAAGAGACCCAGTACTTC.

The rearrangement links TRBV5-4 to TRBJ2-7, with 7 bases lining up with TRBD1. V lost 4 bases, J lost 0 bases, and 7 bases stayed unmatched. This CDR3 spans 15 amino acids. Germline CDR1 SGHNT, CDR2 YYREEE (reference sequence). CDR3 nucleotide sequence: TGTGCCAGCAGCGAGGGGACAGCCAGCTCCTACGAGCAGTACTTC. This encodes CASSEGTASSYEQYF. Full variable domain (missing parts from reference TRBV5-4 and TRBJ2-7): ETGVTQSPTHLIKTRGQQVTLRCSSQSGHNTVSWYQQALGQGPQFIFQYYREEENGRGNFPPRFSGLQFPNYSSELNVNALELDDSALYLCASSEGTASSYEQYFGPGTRLTVT.

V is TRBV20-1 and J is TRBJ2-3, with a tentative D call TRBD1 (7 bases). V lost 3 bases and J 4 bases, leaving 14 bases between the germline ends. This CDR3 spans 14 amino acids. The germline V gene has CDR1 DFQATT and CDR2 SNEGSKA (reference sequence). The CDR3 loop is CSARAGGPADTQYF. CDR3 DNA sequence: TGCAGTGCTAGGGCAGGGGGGCCAGCAGATACGCAGTATTTT.

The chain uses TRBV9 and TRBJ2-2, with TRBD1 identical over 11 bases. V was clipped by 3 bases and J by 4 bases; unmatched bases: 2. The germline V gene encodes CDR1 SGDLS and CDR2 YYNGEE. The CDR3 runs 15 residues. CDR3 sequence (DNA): TGTGCCAGCAGCGCCGGACAGGGGGCCACCGGGGAGCTGTTTTTT. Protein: CASSAGQGATGELFF.

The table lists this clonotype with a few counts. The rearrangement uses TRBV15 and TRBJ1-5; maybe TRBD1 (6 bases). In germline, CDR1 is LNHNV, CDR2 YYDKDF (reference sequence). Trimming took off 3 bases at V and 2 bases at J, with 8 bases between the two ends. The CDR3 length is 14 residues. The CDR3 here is CATSRDRGNQPQHF. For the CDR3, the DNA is TGTGCCACCAGCAGGGACAGAGGCAATCAGCCCCAGCATTTT.

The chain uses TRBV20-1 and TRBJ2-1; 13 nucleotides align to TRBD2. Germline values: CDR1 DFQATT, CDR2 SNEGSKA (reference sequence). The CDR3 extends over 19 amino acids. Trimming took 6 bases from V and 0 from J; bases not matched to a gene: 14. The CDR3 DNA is TGCAGTGCCCCTAGGACTAGCGGGAGAGCACGGGGCTCCTACAATGAGCAGTTCTTC. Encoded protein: CSAPRTSGRARGSYNEQFF.

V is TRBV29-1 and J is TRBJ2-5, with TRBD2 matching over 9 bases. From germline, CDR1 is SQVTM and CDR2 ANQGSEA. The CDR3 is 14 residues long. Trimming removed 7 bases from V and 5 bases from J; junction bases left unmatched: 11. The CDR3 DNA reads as TGCAGCGCCCGGCGGGGGGGCCAGTTGGAGACCCAGTACTTC. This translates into CSARRGGQLETQYF.

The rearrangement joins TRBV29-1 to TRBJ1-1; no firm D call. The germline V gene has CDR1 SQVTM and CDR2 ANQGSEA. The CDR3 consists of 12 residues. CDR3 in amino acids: CTPQEQNTEAFF. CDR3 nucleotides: TGCACCCCCCAGGAACAAAACACTGAAGCTTTCTTT.

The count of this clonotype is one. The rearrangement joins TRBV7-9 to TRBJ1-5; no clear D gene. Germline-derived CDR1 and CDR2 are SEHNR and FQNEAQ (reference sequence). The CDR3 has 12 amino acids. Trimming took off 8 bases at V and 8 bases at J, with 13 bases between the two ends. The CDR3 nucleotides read TGTGCCAGCTCCGAGTCGGGTAAGCCCCAGCATTTT. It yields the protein CASSESGKPQHF.

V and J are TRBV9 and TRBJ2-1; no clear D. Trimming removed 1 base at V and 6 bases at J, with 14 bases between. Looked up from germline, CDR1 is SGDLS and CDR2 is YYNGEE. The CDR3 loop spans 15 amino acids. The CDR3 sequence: CASSVKGVNVNEQFF. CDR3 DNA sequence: TGTGCCAGCAGCGTAAAGGGTGTAAACGTCAATGAGCAGTTCTTC. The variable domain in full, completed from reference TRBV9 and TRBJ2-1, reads DSGVTQTPKHLITATGQRVTLRCSPRSGDLSVYWYQQSLDQGLQFLIQYYNGEERAKGNILERFSAQQFPDLHSELNLSSLELGDSALYFCASSVKGVNVNEQFFGPGTRLTVL.

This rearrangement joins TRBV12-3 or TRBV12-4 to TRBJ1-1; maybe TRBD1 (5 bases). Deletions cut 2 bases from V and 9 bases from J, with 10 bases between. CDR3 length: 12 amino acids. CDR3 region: CASSLSAGQAFF. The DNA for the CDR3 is TGTGCCAGCAGTTTATCTGCAGGGCAAGCTTTCTTT.

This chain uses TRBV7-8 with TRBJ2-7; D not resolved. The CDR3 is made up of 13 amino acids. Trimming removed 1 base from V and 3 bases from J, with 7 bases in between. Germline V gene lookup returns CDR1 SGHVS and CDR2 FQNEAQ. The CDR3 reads CASSLVSDYEQYF. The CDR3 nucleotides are TGTGCCAGCAGCTTAGTGTCTGACTACGAGCAGTACTTC.

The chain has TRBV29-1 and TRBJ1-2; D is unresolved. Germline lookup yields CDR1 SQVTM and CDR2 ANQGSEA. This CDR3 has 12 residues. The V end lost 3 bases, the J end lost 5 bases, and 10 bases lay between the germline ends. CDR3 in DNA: TGCAGCGTTGAGGTGATATCTTATGGCTACACCTTC. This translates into CSVEVISYGYTF.

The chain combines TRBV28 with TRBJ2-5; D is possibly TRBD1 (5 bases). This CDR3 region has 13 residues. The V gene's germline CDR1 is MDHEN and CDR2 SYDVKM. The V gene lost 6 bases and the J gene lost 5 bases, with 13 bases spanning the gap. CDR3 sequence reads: CASSRPRGETQYF. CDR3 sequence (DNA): TGTGCCAGCAGCCGCCCAAGGGGTGAGACCCAGTACTTC.

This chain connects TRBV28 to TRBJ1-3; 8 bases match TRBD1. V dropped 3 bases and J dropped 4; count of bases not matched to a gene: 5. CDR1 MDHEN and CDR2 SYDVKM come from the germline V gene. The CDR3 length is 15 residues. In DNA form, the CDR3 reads TGTGCCAGCAGTTTTCGGACAGGGACAGGAAACACCATATATTTT. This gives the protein CASSFRTGTGNTIYF.